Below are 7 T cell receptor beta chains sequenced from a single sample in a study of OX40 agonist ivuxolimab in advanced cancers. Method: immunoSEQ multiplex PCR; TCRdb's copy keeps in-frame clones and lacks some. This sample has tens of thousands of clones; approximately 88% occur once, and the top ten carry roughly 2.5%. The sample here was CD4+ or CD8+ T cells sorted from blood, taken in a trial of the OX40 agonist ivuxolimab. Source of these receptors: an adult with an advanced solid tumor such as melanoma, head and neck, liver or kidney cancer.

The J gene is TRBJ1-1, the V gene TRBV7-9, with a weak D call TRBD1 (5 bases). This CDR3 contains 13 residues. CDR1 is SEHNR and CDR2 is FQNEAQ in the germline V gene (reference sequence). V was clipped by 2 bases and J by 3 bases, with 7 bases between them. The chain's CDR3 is CASSLQGDTEAFF. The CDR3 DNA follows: TGTGCCAGCAGCTTACAGGGCGACACTGAAGCTTTCTTT.

The DNA for the CDR3 is TGCGCCAGCAGCATTGGACAGCTCGGGGAGACCCAGTACTTC. It is translated as CASSIGQLGETQYF. This chain joins TRBV5-1 and TRBJ2-5, with D perhaps TRBD1 (6 bases). Trimming took off 4 bases at V and 5 bases at J, with 15 bases between the two ends. CDR1 is SGHRS, CDR2 YFSETQ, per germline. This CDR3 spans 14 amino acids. Full variable domain (remainder filled in from reference TRBV5-1 and TRBJ2-5): KAGVTQTPRYLIKTRGQQVTLSCSPISGHRSVSWYQQTPGQGLQFLFEYFSETQRNKGNFPGRFSGRQFSNSRSEMNVSTLELGDSALYLCASSIGQLGETQYFGPGTRLLVL.

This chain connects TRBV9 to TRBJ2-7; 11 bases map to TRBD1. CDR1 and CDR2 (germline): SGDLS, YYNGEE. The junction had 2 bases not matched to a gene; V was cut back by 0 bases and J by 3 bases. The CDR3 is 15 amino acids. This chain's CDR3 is CASSVAGQGGYEQYF. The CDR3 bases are TGTGCCAGCAGCGTAGCGGGACAGGGGGGCTACGAGCAGTACTTC.

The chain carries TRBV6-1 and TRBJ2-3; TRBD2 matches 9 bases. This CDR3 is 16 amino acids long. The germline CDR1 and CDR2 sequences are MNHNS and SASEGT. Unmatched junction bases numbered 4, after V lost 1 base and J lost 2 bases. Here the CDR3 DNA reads TGTGCCAGCAGTGAAGGGCTAGCGGGGACCACAGATACGCAGTATTTT. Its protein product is CASSEGLAGTTDTQYF.

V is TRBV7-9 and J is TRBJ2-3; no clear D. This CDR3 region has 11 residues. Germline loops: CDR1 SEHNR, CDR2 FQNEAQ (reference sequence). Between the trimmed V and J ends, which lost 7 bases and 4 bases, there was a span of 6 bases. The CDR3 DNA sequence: TGTGCCAGCACCCAGGCAGATACGCAGTATTTT. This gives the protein CASTQADTQYF.

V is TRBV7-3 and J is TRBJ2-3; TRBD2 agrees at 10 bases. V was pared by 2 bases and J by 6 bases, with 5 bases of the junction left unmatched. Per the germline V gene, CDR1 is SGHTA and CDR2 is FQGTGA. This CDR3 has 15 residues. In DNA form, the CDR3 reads TGTGCCAGCAGCTTACTAGCGGGGGACTTCGATACGCAGTATTTT. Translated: CASSLLAGDFDTQYF.

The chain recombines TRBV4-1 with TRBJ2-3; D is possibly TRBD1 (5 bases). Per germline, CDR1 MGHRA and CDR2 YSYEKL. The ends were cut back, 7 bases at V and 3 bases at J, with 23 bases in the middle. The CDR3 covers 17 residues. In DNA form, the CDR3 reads TGCGCCAGCACTAAAGGGGTAGGGGATGATGGTACAGATACGCAGTATTTT. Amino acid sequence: CASTKGVGDDGTDTQYF.